This T cell receptor (beta chain) is from a study of control samples from healthy donors and cancer patients. V dropped 1 base and J dropped 1; count of bases not matched to a gene: 5. CDR3 size: 17 residues. Germline V lookup: CDR1 SEHNR, CDR2 FQNEAQ (reference sequence). Repertoires were generated with immunoSEQ multiplex PCR, while TCRdb's copy carries only in-frame clones and drops some. The sample holds about 160,000 clones; approximately 94% are singletons and the top ten take around 15%. The V call is TRBV7-9, the J call TRBJ1-2, with 11 bases that match TRBD1. Specimen: PBMCs. The source is a man aged 60 to 69 with colorectal cancer. CDR3 residues: CASSLEDRGPGNYGYTF. CDR3 nucleotide sequence: TGTGCCAGCAGCTTAGAGGACAGGGGGCCGGGTAACTATGGCTACACCTTC.